This TCR beta chain was documented in a study of blood T cells in healthy people across ages. Overall study findings and caveats: The fall in TCR beta diversity per million T cells was roughly linear with age.

In regard to this clonotype: As yet, its antigen is unknown.

CDR3 length: 12 amino acids. The V end was cut by 4 bases, the J end by 10 bases, with 11 bases between. Germline V gives CDR1 PRHDT, CDR2 FYEKMQ (reference sequence). Sample-barcoded 5' priming and a J-beta primer mix drove a second PCR of 7 to 11 cycles. One entry per CDR3 protein, called by TCRdb with MiXCR from the 5' RACE reads. Of fewer than 2,000,000 distinct CDR3 sequences in the sample, about 39% were seen once. The clonotype was recovered from a human donor in good health. J is TRBJ2-1 and V is TRBV13, with D tentatively TRBD1 (6 bases). The sequencing input was blood. The CDR3 DNA reads TGTGCCAGCAGCTGCGACAGGCCGGAGCAGTTCTTC. Protein product: CASSCDRPEQFF. Together with reference TRBV13 and TRBJ2-1, the CDR3 gives the full variable domain: AAGVIQSPRHLIKEKRETATLKCYPIPRHDTVYWYQQGPGQDPQFLISFYEKMQSDKGSIPDRFSAQQFSDYHSELNMSSLELGDSALYFCASSCDRPEQFFGPGTRLTVL.